The T cell receptor beta chain described here comes from a study of a mutant IDH1 vaccine in newly diagnosed glioma. Study-level information: Beforehand, treatment had been radiotherapy, temozolomide, or both; the majority received both.

Note on this clone: Its antigen remains unknown.

Sequenced by immunoSEQ multiplex PCR; TCRdb stores in-frame clones only, minus some. In the table there are roughly 110,000 clones, under 90% of which are singletons. Time point indicated: week 11, during vaccination. The study gave 300 ug of mutant IDH1 20-mer peptide per vaccine dose, with topical imiquimod. The CDR3 totals 14 residues. Per germline, CDR1 SGHDT and CDR2 YYEEEE. The ends lost 4 bases at V and 0 bases at J; junction bases unmatched: 4. Here the sequenced sample was PBMCs, taken from a glioma patient whose treatment included an IDH1 peptide vaccine. The rearrangement joins TRBV5-6 to TRBJ2-7, with 7 bases matching TRBD1. This receptor was obtained from a woman aged 45-59 years with glioma. CDR3 DNA sequence: TGTGCCAGCAGCCCTAGACAGGGCTCCTACGAGCAGTACTTC. Protein product: CASSPRQGSYEQYF.